This TCR beta chain was identified in a study of blood T cell repertoires in COVID-19. The wider study: Whether acute or convalescent, the COVID-19 samples came from the United States, Italy and Spain. PBMCs, B-cell-depleted T cells, or T cells were the source of the cDNA or gDNA that made up the material.

TCRdb's copy holds only in-frame clones and misses some; the assay was immunoSEQ multiplex PCR. The sample contains 65,000 to 90,000 clones, 82% of which appear only once. With V trimmed by 3 bases and J by 0 bases, 6 bases remained unmatched. There are 18 residues in the CDR3. CDR1 is KGHSH, CDR2 LQKENI, per germline. The chain couples TRBV18 to TRBJ1-3; 12 nucleotides agree with TRBD1. Sequenced sample: peripheral blood. The receptor comes from a man aged 60 to 75 with acute or convalescent COVID-19. The chain's CDR3 is CASSPGGQGAISGNTIYF. The CDR3 DNA sequence: TGTGCCAGCTCACCGGGGGGACAGGGGGCCATCTCTGGAAACACCATATATTTT.